Presented here are 7 T cell receptor beta chains from one specimen sequenced in a study of T cells after yellow fever vaccination. TCRdb called the 5' RACE reads again in MiXCR, with one record for every CDR3 protein. The table records around 140,000 distinct CDR3 sequences, about 7% of them present only once. The sequencing here drew on CD4+ T cells sorted from PBMCs, taken 10 days after the yellow fever booster vaccination. These receptors were taken from a man aged 25 to 40 who received the YFV17D yellow fever vaccine.

Ten or more counts support this clonotype. The V call is TRBV7-6, the J call TRBJ1-6, with D tentatively TRBD1 (5 bases). With 5 bases removed from V and 0 bases from J, the gap between germline ends came to 8 bases. Germline CDR1 reads SGHVS; CDR2 reads FNYEAQ. The CDR3 sequence is 15 residues long. CDR3 sequence reads: CASSPGSSYNSPLHF. CDR3 bases: TGTGCCAGCAGCCCAGGGAGCTCCTATAATTCACCCCTCCACTTT.

At least ten counts were recorded for this clonotype. V is TRBV5-1 and J is TRBJ2-3, with 7 nucleotides matching TRBD1. The germline gives CDR1 SGHRS, CDR2 YFSETQ. V gave up 4 bases and J gave up 4 bases; unmatched junction bases: 9. This CDR3 has 15 amino acids. Written as DNA, the CDR3 is TGCGCCAGCAGCGAGGACAGGAAGGCATCAGATACGCAGTATTTT. Translated: CASSEDRKASDTQYF. Supplemented by reference TRBV5-1 and TRBJ2-3, the full variable domain reads KAGVTQTPRYLIKTRGQQVTLSCSPISGHRSVSWYQQTPGQGLQFLFEYFSETQRNKGNFPGRFSGRQFSNSRSEMNVSTLELGDSALYLCASSEDRKASDTQYFGPGTRLTVL.

This clonotype was seen at least ten times. The chain links TRBV14 to TRBJ2-5; tentatively, D is TRBD1 (6 bases). The CDR3 spans 14 residues. CDR1 is SGHDN and CDR2 is FVKESK in the germline V gene. V gave up 3 bases and J gave up 0 bases, with 8 bases separating them. The CDR3 nucleotides are TGTGCCAGCAGCCAGAACAGGGACCAAGAGACCCAGTACTTC. Translating gives CASSQNRDQETQYF.

About this clonotype: Just one base apart from a much larger clone, this may be a read error. CDR3 sequence reads: CASSHSGANVLTF. The CDR3 DNA reads TGTGCCAGCAGCCACTCTGGGGCCAACGTCCTGACTTTC. The chain employs TRBV7-9 and TRBJ2-6, with D uncertain. The CDR3 is 13 amino acids. Germline-derived CDR1 and CDR2 are SEHNR and FQNEAQ (reference sequence). V dropped 5 bases and J dropped 0 bases, with 2 bases sitting between them.

This clonotype was observed at least ten times. V is TRBV7-6 and J is TRBJ2-1; 9 bases are a match to TRBD2. Unmatched junction bases numbered 15, after V lost 5 bases and J lost 10 bases. The V gene's germline CDR1 is SGHVS and CDR2 FNYEAQ. The CDR3 is 16 amino acids. The chain's CDR3 is CASSPPGVAGVGEQFF. DNA of the CDR3: TGTGCCAGCAGCCCCCCCGGAGTAGCGGGGGTGGGGGAGCAGTTCTTC.

This clonotype was detected many times. CDR3 sequence: CASSPLAGSSSYNEQFF. CDR3 in DNA: TGTGCCAGCAGCCCCCTAGCGGGGTCTAGCTCCTACAATGAGCAGTTCTTC. The chain uses TRBV14 and TRBJ2-1; the match to TRBD2 covers 9 bases. V gave up 4 bases and J gave up 0 bases; unmatched junction bases: 7. Germline-derived CDR1 and CDR2 are SGHDN and FVKESK. The CDR3 contains 17 residues.

The sample holds many counts of this clonotype. V is TRBV21-1 and J is TRBJ2-7; the DNA was not used to check the table's D call, TRBD1. TRBV21-1 constitutes a pseudogene. The CDR3 covers 17 residues. The CDR3 nucleotides are TGTGCCAGCAGCAAAGCGGTCCGGGACAGGGATATCCACGAGCAGTACTTC. Translation gives CASSKAVRDRDIHEQYF.